Listed below are T cell receptor beta chains from one sample, sequenced in a study of PD-L1 blockade in urothelial cancer. Sequencing was performed with immunoSEQ multiplex PCR; in TCRdb, only in-frame clones are kept and a portion is missing. The sample has tens of thousands of clones; just over 85% are singletons. Sequencing was performed on PBMCs, taken around atezolizumab (anti-PD-L1) treatment. These receptors were collected from a man aged 50 to 60 with urothelial cancer. CDR3s include the opening cysteine and the closing phenylalanine or tryptophan. A D gene is named only where the DNA matches it firmly. Only part of the rows carry a size: once, few, many, or a class if the clone is expanded.

D gene	clone size	V gene	J gene	CDR3 DNA	CDR3 protein
.	.	TRBV15	TRBJ1-5	TGTGCCACCAGCAGACCAGGGGACGGCCCCTATCAGCCCCAGCATTTT	CATSRPGDGPYQPQHF
.	few	TRBV2	TRBJ1-1	TGTGCCGCAGAGGTGGGTGTGAACACTGAAGCTTTCTTT	CAAEVGVNTEAFF
TRBD1	once	TRBV7-9	TRBJ1-2	TGTGCCAGCAGCCTCCAGACAGGGGGTAGTGGCTACACCTTC	CASSLQTGGSGYTF
.	.	TRBV6-1	TRBJ1-1	TGTGCCAGCAGTGAAATGAGAATAACTGAAGCTTTCTTT	CASSEMRITEAFF
TRBD1	.	TRBV29-1	TRBJ1-2	TGCAGCGTTGAAATGGACAGGGGTTCATATGGCTACACCTTC	CSVEMDRGSYGYTF
.	.	TRBV28	TRBJ1-5	TGTGCCAGCAGTCCCCTCCAGGGGTTTCAGCCCCAGCATTTT	CASSPLQGFQPQHF
TRBD1	.	TRBV9	TRBJ2-5	TGTGCCAGCAGCGAGACAGGGTCGGGGACCCAGTACTTC	CASSETGSGTQYF
.	.	TRBV10-2	TRBJ2-7	TGCGCCAGCAGCGGGGGCTACGAGCAGTACTTC	CASSGGYEQYF
.	.	TRBV5-1	TRBJ2-7	TGCGCCAGCAGCTTGCCTAGCAGCTACGAGCAGTACTTC	CASSLPSSYEQYF
.	.	TRBV6-1	TRBJ1-1	TGTGCCAGCAGCCGACAGGTCACTGAAGCTTTCTTT	CASSRQVTEAFF
.	.	TRBV28	TRBJ1-4	TGTGCCAGCAGATCAAGGAGTCAGAAACAAGGGAGAGGTGAAAAACTGTTTTTT	CASRSRSQKQGRGEKLFF
TRBD2	.	TRBV7-6	TRBJ2-5	TGTGCCAGCAGCTTAACCGGACTTGCGGGAGGGTCCGGGGAGACCCAGTACTTC	CASSLTGLAGGSGETQYF
.	.	TRBV30	TRBJ1-3	TGTGCCTGGAGGCTGGGACTCTCTGGAAACACCATATATTTT	CAWRLGLSGNTIYF
TRBD1	.	TRBV19	TRBJ1-5	TGTGCCAGTAGTCTTAGGACAGGGTCGAGCAATCAGCCCCAGCATTTT	CASSLRTGSSNQPQHF
TRBD2	.	TRBV5-1	TRBJ2-3	TGCGCCAGCAAGGAAAGTCCCTCATCTAGCGGGAGCTCCAGGTCCCAGGCGCAGTATTTT	CASKESPSSSGSSRSQAQYF
TRBD2	.	TRBV27	TRBJ2-7	TGTGCCAGCAGTTCGACCACCGGACCTAGCGGGAGTTACGAGCAGTACTTC	CASSSTTGPSGSYEQYF
TRBD1	few	TRBV25-1	TRBJ1-5	TGTGCCAGCAGTAAAACAGGGGACACTAGCAATCAGCCCCAGCATTTT	CASSKTGDTSNQPQHF
.	.	TRBV5-5	TRBJ2-1	TGTGCCAGCAGCAGAAAGGACTATCTCGAACTTGAGCAGTTCTTC	CASSRKDYLELEQFF
.	.	TRBV28	TRBJ1-5	TGTGCCAGCAGTTTATCGGGCAATCAGCCCCAGCATTTT	CASSLSGNQPQHF
TRBD2	once	TRBV5-1	TRBJ2-7	TGCGCCAGCAGCTTGTCGCGAGGTAGCGGGTCCCACGAGCAGTACTTC	CASSLSRGSGSHEQYF
.	.	TRBV28	TRBJ2-2	TGTGCCAGCAGTTTATTCTCCAACACCGGGGAGCTGTTTTTT	CASSLFSNTGELFF
TRBD2	.	TRBV7-8	TRBJ2-7	TGTGCCAGCAGCTTGTCCGCGGGGGTGAGGGCCTACGAGCAGTACTTC	CASSLSAGVRAYEQYF
.	once	TRBV18	TRBJ1-2	TGTGCCAGCTCACGCGGGGGAGGCTATGGCTACACCTTC	CASSRGGGYGYTF
TRBD2	.	TRBV5-1	TRBJ2-5	TGCGCCAGCAGCTCCGGGACTAGCGGGAGGGTTGAGACCCAGTACTTC	CASSSGTSGRVETQYF
.	.	TRBV2	TRBJ2-3	TGTGCCAGCAGTGAATTTACAACAGATACGCAGTATTTT	CASSEFTTDTQYF
.	.	TRBV11-3	TRBJ2-1	TGTGCCAGCAGCTTAGAGGGGGGGAACGCCGCAGGGGATGAGCAGTTCTTC	CASSLEGGNAAGDEQFF
.	.	TRBV4-1	TRBJ2-5	TGCGCCAGCAGCCCAGGGGGGCAAGAGACCCAGTACTTC	CASSPGGQETQYF
.	.	TRBV11-2	TRBJ1-2	TGTGCCAGCAGCTTAGCGAGTAACTATGGCTACACCTTC	CASSLASNYGYTF
TRBD1	once	TRBV28	TRBJ2-7	TGTGCCAGCAGTTTATGGGACAGGGAATACGAGCAGTACTTC	CASSLWDREYEQYF
TRBD1	once	TRBV27	TRBJ1-4	TGTGCCAGCAGGAGGGGGCGAGGTAATGAAAAACTGTTTTTT	CASRRGRGNEKLFF